The 22 T cell receptor beta chains presented below share a single source sample, sequenced in a study of patients and donors after allogeneic stem cell transplantation. TCRdb ran MiXCR on the RT-PCR reads and lists one entry per CDR3 protein. This table has almost 90,000 distinct CDR3 sequences, 5% appearing once. Material: blood, either unsorted or a sorted T cell fraction (not recorded which). These receptors were collected from a human donor who was either an allogeneic HSCT recipient or a stem cell or donor lymphocyte infusion donor (not recorded which). It is not recorded whose cells these are; they may come from a transplant donor.

This sequence joins TRBV10-3 and TRBJ1-2; no reliable D call. In germline, CDR1 is ENHRY, CDR2 SYGVKD. This CDR3 has 13 residues. Trimming removed 10 bases at V and 3 bases at J, with 15 bases between. The CDR3 reads CATDPGLYYGYTF. CDR3 bases: TGTGCCACGGACCCCGGGCTTTACTATGGCTACACCTTC.

This clonotype occurred many times. The chain links TRBV7-2 to TRBJ2-5, with 9 positions matching TRBD2. CDR3 length equals 16 residues. Looked up from germline, CDR1 is SGHTA and CDR2 is FQGNSA. Trimming cost V 3 bases and J 5 bases; bases outside gene matches: 10. The CDR3 DNA sequence: TGTGCCAGCAGCTTCGGCGGGAGGGTCGTAGGGGAGACCCAGTACTTC. It encodes CASSFGGRVVGETQYF.

This clonotype was seen repeatedly, ten times or more. The CDR3: CSAIGRWGSGANYNEQFF. The CDR3, as DNA: TGCAGTGCTATCGGCCGGTGGGGTAGCGGGGCTAACTACAATGAGCAGTTCTTC. The rearrangement links TRBV20-1 to TRBJ2-1; the match to TRBD2 covers 8 bases. Losses at the gene ends were 4 bases for V and 3 bases for J; bases not matched to a gene: 17. This CDR3 is 18 amino acids long. The germline V gene has CDR1 DFQATT and CDR2 SNEGSKA (reference sequence).

In this sample, this clonotype turned up many times. The J gene is TRBJ1-1, the V gene TRBV7-2; D is unresolved. The V gene's germline CDR1 is SGHTA and CDR2 FQGNSA. The germline V and J ends were trimmed by 0 bases and 4 bases, with 6 bases remaining between them. This CDR3 region has 13 residues. CDR3 nucleotides: TGTGCCAGCAGCTTAGCCCTGGGCACTGAAGCTTTCTTT. Amino acids: CASSLALGTEAFF.

This clonotype was seen repeatedly, ten times or more. The CDR3 DNA reads as TGCGCCAGCAGCTCTTCAGGGTTAAGCTATGGCTACACCTTC. It encodes CASSSSGLSYGYTF. This chain uses TRBV4-1 with TRBJ1-2, with D possibly matching TRBD1 (5 bases). The germline CDR1 and CDR2 sequences are MGHRA and YSYEKL. The CDR3 runs 14 residues. V shed 5 bases and J shed 4 bases, with 14 bases lying between them.

This clonotype was seen repeatedly, ten times or more. V and J are TRBV27 and TRBJ1-2; D uncertain. The V gene lost 5 bases and the J gene lost 7 bases, with 14 bases spanning the gap. The germline CDR1 and CDR2 sequences are MNHEY and SMNVEV (reference sequence). The CDR3 is 13 residues long. Written as DNA, the CDR3 is TGTGCCAGCAGTCCCTCTAGCGGGTTTGGCTACACCTTC. It yields the protein CASSPSSGFGYTF.

This clonotype was picked up many times. The V and J genes are TRBV5-1 and TRBJ2-2; possibly TRBD2 for D (5 bases). From germline, CDR1 is SGHRS and CDR2 YFSETQ. The CDR3 length is 14 residues. The ends were cut back, 5 bases at V and 0 bases at J, with 8 bases in the middle. For the CDR3, the DNA is TGCGCCAGCAGGTCAGCGGCGAACACCGGGGAGCTGTTTTTT. Its translation: CASRSAANTGELFF.

This clonotype was found many times. The chain couples TRBV7-3 to TRBJ2-3, with D hard to call. The CDR3 covers 14 residues. Deletions cut 5 bases from V and 5 bases from J, with 14 bases between. CDR1 is SGHTA and CDR2 is FQGTGA in the germline V gene. The CDR3 is CASSPATPGDTQYF. CDR3 coding DNA: TGTGCCAGCAGCCCTGCAACTCCGGGAGATACGCAGTATTTT.

This clonotype was picked up many times. This rearrangement joins TRBV20-1 to TRBJ2-3; D assignment may be TRBD1 or TRBD2 (5 bases each). The V gene lost 1 base and the J gene lost 1 base, with 15 bases spanning the gap. Germline CDR1 and CDR2: DFQATT and SNEGSKA (reference sequence). This CDR3 is built from 16 residues. CDR3 region: CSARVPPGRGTDTQYF. CDR3 coding DNA: TGCAGTGCTAGAGTACCCCCGGGACGAGGCACAGATACGCAGTATTTT.

This clonotype was detected many times. The V and J genes are TRBV5-1 and TRBJ1-2; D is unclear. The CDR3 sequence is 13 residues long. CDR1 is SGHRS, CDR2 YFSETQ, per germline. V shed 2 bases and J shed 4 bases, with 9 bases lying between them. The CDR3 nucleotides are TGCGCCAGCAGCTTCGACGGGAGCTATGGCTACACCTTC. This gives the protein CASSFDGSYGYTF.

This clonotype has at least ten counts. V is TRBV5-1 and J is TRBJ1-4; 7 nucleotides agree with TRBD1. V dropped 5 bases and J dropped 8; count of bases not matched to a gene: 12. This CDR3 spans 15 amino acids. Germline V lookup: CDR1 SGHRS, CDR2 YFSETQ. The CDR3 is CASRPTGTAHEKLFF. The DNA of the CDR3 is TGCGCCAGCAGGCCGACCGGGACAGCCCACGAAAAACTGTTTTTT.

The sample holds many counts of this clonotype. This sequence joins TRBV5-1 and TRBJ2-3; D is uncertain. Germline-derived CDR1 and CDR2 are SGHRS and YFSETQ. V was clipped by 2 bases and J by 6 bases, with 10 bases between them. The CDR3 has 13 residues. CDR3 residues: CASSFRGSDTQYF. CDR3 nucleotides: TGCGCCAGCAGCTTCCGCGGCTCGGATACGCAGTATTTT.

This clonotype was seen only a few times. The genes are TRBV7-2 and TRBJ1-4; D call uncertain. CDR1 SGHTA and CDR2 FQGNSA come from the germline V gene. CDR3 length: 15 amino acids. V shed 6 bases and J shed 4 bases, with 15 bases lying between them. The CDR3 bases are TGTGCCAGCAGTTATCAGGCTGCGGGTAATGAAAAACTGTTTTTT. Encoded protein: CASSYQAAGNEKLFF.

This clonotype was seen repeatedly, ten times or more. V is TRBV5-6 and J is TRBJ2-5; D tentatively fits TRBD1 or TRBD2 (5 bases each). The CDR3 is 15 amino acids. The germline CDR1 and CDR2 sequences are SGHDT and YYEEEE. Trimming stripped 6 bases from V and 5 bases from J, with 20 bases between. The CDR3 region has the DNA TGTGCCAGCACTACGACGAGGGGCGCTAGCGAGACCCAGTACTTC. This translates into CASTTTRGASETQYF.

This clonotype was seen repeatedly, ten times or more. This chain joins TRBV5-3 and TRBJ2-3; D is possibly TRBD2 (7 bases). TRBV5-3 is assigned to the ORF class and has an uncertain function. This CDR3 has 17 residues. The V end lost 3 bases, the J end lost 0 bases, and 17 bases lay between the germline ends. CDR3 loop: CARSSPDGGPSTDTQYF. CDR3 DNA: TGTGCCAGAAGCTCCCCGGACGGGGGGCCCAGCACAGATACGCAGTATTTT.

This clonotype was observed at least ten times. The V and J genes are TRBV13 and TRBJ2-4; TRBD1 matches at 7 bases. V was pared by 5 bases and J by 8 bases, with 6 bases of the junction left unmatched. The CDR3 runs 13 residues. The V gene's germline CDR1 is PRHDT and CDR2 FYEKMQ (reference sequence). The CDR3 DNA sequence: TGTGCCAGCAGCATCTACGGACAGGACATTCAGTACTTC. Translation gives CASSIYGQDIQYF.

This clonotype was detected ten times or more. The V and J genes are TRBV3-1 and TRBJ2-7; maybe TRBD1 (5 bases). The CDR3 runs 14 residues. Trimming shortened V by 0 bases and J by 4 bases, and 10 bases separated the two germline ends. Germline lookup yields CDR1 LGHDT and CDR2 YNNKEL (reference sequence). CDR3 DNA sequence: TGTGCCAGCAGCCAAGAGGCAGGGCGTTACGAGCAGTACTTC. It codes for CASSQEAGRYEQYF.

The table lists this clonotype with many counts. The V gene is TRBV15, the J gene TRBJ2-3; D could derive from TRBD1 or TRBD2 (5 bases each). The CDR3 length is 15 residues. The germline V and J ends were trimmed by 0 bases and 4 bases, with 11 bases remaining between them. The germline V gene encodes CDR1 LNHNV and CDR2 YYDKDF (reference sequence). The CDR3 loop is CATSRDPGSPDTQYF. The CDR3 coding sequence is TGTGCCACCAGCAGAGATCCAGGGAGTCCAGATACGCAGTATTTT.

The chain is built from TRBV10-3 and TRBJ2-7; 9 nucleotides match TRBD1. The CDR3 has 17 residues. Losses at the gene ends were 2 bases for V and 0 bases for J; bases not matched to a gene: 8. Germline CDR1 reads ENHRY; CDR2 reads SYGVKD. CDR3 DNA: TGTGCCATCAGTGAGACCCACAGGGGGCTTATCTCCTACGAGCAGTACTTC. It encodes CAISETHRGLISYEQYF.

This clonotype occurred many times. The chain couples TRBV12-3 or TRBV12-4 to TRBJ1-1; D is ambiguous. The CDR3 loop spans 14 amino acids. The ends were cut back, 3 bases at V and 2 bases at J, with 10 bases in the middle. In DNA, the CDR3 is TGTGCCAGCAGTTTGAGGCATACCAACACTGAAGCTTTCTTT. As protein: CASSLRHTNTEAFF.

The sample holds many counts of this clonotype. V is TRBV10-3 and J is TRBJ1-1; D unresolved. V was pared by 6 bases and J by 2 bases, with 10 bases between. There are 13 residues in the CDR3. Looked up from germline, CDR1 is ENHRY and CDR2 is SYGVKD. The CDR3: CAIRSGPNTEAFF. The CDR3 nucleotides are TGTGCCATCAGGTCCGGCCCTAACACTGAAGCTTTCTTT.

This clonotype was counted many times. This chain links TRBV5-6 with TRBJ1-2; TRBD1 matches at 7 bases. Germline lookup yields CDR1 SGHDT and CDR2 YYEEEE. This CDR3 is 13 amino acids long. With V trimmed by 0 bases and J by 8 bases, 4 bases remained unmatched. CDR3 amino acids: CASSLVRGLGYTF. CDR3 DNA sequence: TGTGCCAGCAGCTTGGTAAGGGGGCTCGGCTACACCTTC.